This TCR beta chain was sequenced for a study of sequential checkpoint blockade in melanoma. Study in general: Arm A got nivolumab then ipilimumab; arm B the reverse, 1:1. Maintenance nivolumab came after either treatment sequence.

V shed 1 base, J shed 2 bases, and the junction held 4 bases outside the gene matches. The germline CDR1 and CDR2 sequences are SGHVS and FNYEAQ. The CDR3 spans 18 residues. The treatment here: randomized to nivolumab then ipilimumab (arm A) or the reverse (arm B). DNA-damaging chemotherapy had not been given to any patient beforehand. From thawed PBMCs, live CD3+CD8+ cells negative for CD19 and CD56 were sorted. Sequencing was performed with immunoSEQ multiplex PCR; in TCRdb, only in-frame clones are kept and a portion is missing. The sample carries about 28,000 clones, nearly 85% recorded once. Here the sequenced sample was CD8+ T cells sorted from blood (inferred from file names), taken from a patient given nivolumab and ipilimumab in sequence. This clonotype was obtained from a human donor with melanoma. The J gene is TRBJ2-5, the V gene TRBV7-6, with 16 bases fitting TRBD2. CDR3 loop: CASSLGPGLAGGQETQYF. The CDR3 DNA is TGTGCCAGCAGCTTAGGACCGGGACTAGCGGGGGGGCAAGAGACCCAGTACTTC. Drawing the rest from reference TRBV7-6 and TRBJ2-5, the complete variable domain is GAGVSQSPRYKVTKRGQDVALRCDPISGHVSLYWYRQALGQGPEFLTYFNYEAQQDKSGLPNDRFSAERPEGSISTLTIQRTEQRDSAMYRCASSLGPGLAGGQETQYFGPGTRLLVL.